The source of this TCR beta chain is a study of response to subunit inactivated influenza vaccine. This CDR3 comprises 15 residues. Trimming cost V 4 bases and J 2 bases; bases outside gene matches: 7. The germline V gene encodes CDR1 LGHDT and CDR2 YNNKEL (reference sequence). From the RT-PCR reads, TCRdb called clonotypes with MiXCR, one entry per CDR3 protein. Of around 480,000 distinct CDR3 sequences listed, 16% are singletons. The clonotype comes from a man in his fifties or sixties who received an inactivated influenza vaccine. Sequences were derived from CD4+ T cells sorted from PBMCs, sampled roughly 24 months after vaccination. This rearrangement joins TRBV3-1 to TRBJ2-5; TRBD1 aligns across 7 bases. The CDR3 loop reads CASSRTGTEQETQYF. DNA of the CDR3: TGTGCCAGCAGCCGGACGGGGACAGAACAAGAGACCCAGTACTTC.